A single T cell receptor beta chain is shown here with its context. The sample belongs to a study of shared clonotypes between healthy human individuals. It was across several immunoSEQ plates that each subset's genomic DNA was evenly split. Clones were read by immunoSEQ multiplex PCR, and TCRdb kept only the in-frame ones, dropping some. The sample has roughly 810,000 clones, 90% to 97% seen once. Naive CD8 cells comprised CD45RO-negative, CCR7-positively selected cells, excluding terminally differentiated effector memory CD45RA+ cells. CDR1 and CDR2 (germline): SGDLS, YYNGEE. V was shortened by 0 bases and J by 2 bases, with 9 bases between the two germline ends. This CDR3 has 15 residues.

This chain joins TRBV9 and TRBJ2-1, with D unclear. The sequence was collected from a man younger than 45 in good health. Sequencing was done on a sample of naive CD8+ T cells sorted from blood. As DNA, the CDR3 is TGTGCCAGCAGCGTAGAAGTGTCCCCCTACAATGAGCAGTTCTTC. It codes for CASSVEVSPYNEQFF.